Below are 6 T cell receptor beta chains sequenced from a single sample in a study of cytomegalovirus exposure and HLA in healthy donors. Profiling relied on immunoSEQ multiplex PCR, and the TCRdb table lists in-frame clones only, not all of them. The table includes some 340,000 clones, roughly 87% detected once. Sequences were obtained from PBMCs. The receptors were sampled from a woman aged 25 to 39 in good health and CMV-seropositive.

The chain recombines TRBV5-6 with TRBJ2-1; D possibly uses TRBD1 or TRBD2 (5 bases each). V was cut by 7 bases and J by 8 bases, with 7 bases left in between. The CDR3 covers 10 residues. Germline values: CDR1 SGHDT, CDR2 YYEEEE. CDR3 loop: CASQGDEQFF. The CDR3 nucleotides are TGTGCCAGCCAGGGAGATGAGCAGTTCTTC.

The CDR3 reads CASSSLTSTDTQYF. CDR3 sequence (DNA): TGTGCCAGCAGCTCCCTGACTAGCACAGATACGCAGTATTTT. The genes are TRBV5-4 and TRBJ2-3; the D is unclear. This CDR3 is built from 14 residues. The V gene lost 3 bases and the J gene lost 0 bases, with 8 bases spanning the gap. Germline V CDR1 and CDR2: SGHNT, YYREEE (reference sequence).

A few counts support this clone. The chain has TRBV7-3 and TRBJ2-7, with a weak D call TRBD2 (5 bases). Between the trimmed V and J ends, which lost 6 bases and 5 bases, there was a span of 17 bases. The CDR3 consists of 14 residues. The V gene's germline CDR1 is SGHTA and CDR2 FQGTGA. DNA of the CDR3: TGTGCCAGCAGTCTTAGTAGGGTGAGGGACGAGCAGTACTTC. Its translation: CASSLSRVRDEQYF.

This sequence joins TRBV9 and TRBJ2-2; 11 bases line up with TRBD2. The CDR3 is 17 amino acids. J was trimmed by 5 bases and V by 0 bases; bases with no gene match: 6. Germline loops: CDR1 SGDLS, CDR2 YYNGEE. The CDR3 sequence is CASSVVTSGGGTGELFF. CDR3 DNA sequence: TGTGCCAGCAGCGTAGTCACTAGCGGGGGAGGGACCGGGGAGCTGTTTTTT.

This clone was picked up one time. The chain carries TRBV4-3 and TRBJ1-3; D gene unclear. Germline V gives CDR1 LGHNA, CDR2 YSLEER. Trimming removed 0 bases from V and 0 bases from J, with 12 bases in between. This CDR3 is built from 17 residues. The CDR3 bases are TGCGCCAGCAGCCAAGATCTGGGCTCAGCCTCTGGAAACACCATATATTTT. Its translation: CASSQDLGSASGNTIYF.

This chain connects TRBV28 to TRBJ2-7, with D possibly called TRBD1 or TRBD2 (5 bases each). This CDR3 is built from 15 residues. The germline V and J ends were trimmed by 5 bases and 1 base, with 15 bases remaining between them. The germline V gene has CDR1 MDHEN and CDR2 SYDVKM. DNA of the CDR3: TGTGCCAGCAGTAAGATTGGGGGTAGGTCCTACGAGCAGTACTTC. Translating gives CASSKIGGRSYEQYF.